This T cell receptor beta chain was captured by sequencing in a study of shared clonotypes between healthy human individuals. Terminally differentiated effector memory CD45RA+ cells were excluded by CCR7 positive selection of CD45RO-negative cells. This clone was detected only a few times. Its specificity is not known. Sequencing used immunoSEQ multiplex PCR; TCRdb keeps in-frame clones, though not all of them. The repertoire consists of 1.5 million to 2.5 million clones, with roughly 94% occurring once and the leading ten covering roughly 1.2%. General observations from the study: Only a few donors were included, so the genetic and exposure-history diversity represented was limited.

Trimming at V came to 6 bases and at J to 10 bases, leaving 6 bases not matched to a gene. The length of the CDR3 is 12 residues. Germline lookup yields CDR1 MNHNY and CDR2 SVGAGI (reference sequence). The specimen was naive CD8+ T cells sorted from blood. This sequence originates from a man between 18 and 29 years old in good health. The chain links TRBV6-6 to TRBJ1-2; 9 bases match TRBD1. CDR3 sequence (DNA): TGTGCCAGCAGCACGGGACAGGGCGACTACACCTTC. This gives the protein CASSTGQGDYTF.